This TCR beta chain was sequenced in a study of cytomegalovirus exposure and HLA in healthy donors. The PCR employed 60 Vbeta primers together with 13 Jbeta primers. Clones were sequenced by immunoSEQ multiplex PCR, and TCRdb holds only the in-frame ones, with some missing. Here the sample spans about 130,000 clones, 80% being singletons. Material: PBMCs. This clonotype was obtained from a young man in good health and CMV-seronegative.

The CDR3 region has the DNA TGCAGCGCACTGACCCTTGGGGGCGCCGGACAAGAGACCCAGTACTTC. This sequence encodes CSALTLGGAGQETQYF. This sequence joins TRBV29-1 and TRBJ2-5; perhaps TRBD1 as D (6 bases). The CDR3 has 16 residues. The V gene's germline CDR1 is SQVTM and CDR2 ANQGSEA. V lost 7 bases, J lost 2 bases, and 23 bases lay in between.